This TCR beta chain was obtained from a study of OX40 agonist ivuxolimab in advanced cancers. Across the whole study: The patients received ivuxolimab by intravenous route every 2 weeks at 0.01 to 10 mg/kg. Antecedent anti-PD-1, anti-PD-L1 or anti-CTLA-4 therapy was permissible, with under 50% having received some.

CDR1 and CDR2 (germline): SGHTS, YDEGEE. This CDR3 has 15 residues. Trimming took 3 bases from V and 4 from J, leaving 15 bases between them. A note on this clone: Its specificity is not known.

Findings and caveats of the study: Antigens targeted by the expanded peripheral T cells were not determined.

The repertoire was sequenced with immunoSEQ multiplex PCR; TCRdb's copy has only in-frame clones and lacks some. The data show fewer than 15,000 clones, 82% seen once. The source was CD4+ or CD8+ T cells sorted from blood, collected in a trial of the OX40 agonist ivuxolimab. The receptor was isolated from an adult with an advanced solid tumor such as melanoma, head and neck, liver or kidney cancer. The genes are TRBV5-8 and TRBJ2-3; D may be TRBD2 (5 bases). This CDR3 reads CASSSQFAGSDTQYF. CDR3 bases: TGTGCCAGCAGCTCTCAATTCGCGGGCTCAGATACGCAGTATTTT.